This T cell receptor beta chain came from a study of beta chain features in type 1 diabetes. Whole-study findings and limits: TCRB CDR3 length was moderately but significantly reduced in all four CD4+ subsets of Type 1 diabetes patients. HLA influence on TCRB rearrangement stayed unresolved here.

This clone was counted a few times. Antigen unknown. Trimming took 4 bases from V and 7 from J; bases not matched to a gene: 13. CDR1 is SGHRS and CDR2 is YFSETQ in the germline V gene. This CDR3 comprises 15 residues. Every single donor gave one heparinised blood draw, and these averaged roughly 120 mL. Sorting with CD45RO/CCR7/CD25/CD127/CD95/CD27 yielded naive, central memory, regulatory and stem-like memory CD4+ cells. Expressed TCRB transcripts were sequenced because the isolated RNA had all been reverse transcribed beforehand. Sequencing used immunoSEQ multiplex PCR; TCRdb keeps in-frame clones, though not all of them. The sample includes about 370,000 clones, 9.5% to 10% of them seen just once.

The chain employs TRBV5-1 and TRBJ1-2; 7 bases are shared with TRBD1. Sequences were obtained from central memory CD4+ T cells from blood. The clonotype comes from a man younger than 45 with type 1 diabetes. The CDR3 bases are TGCGCCAGCAGCCCCCGGGACAGCGGTTCCAGTGGCTACACCTTC. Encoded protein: CASSPRDSGSSGYTF.